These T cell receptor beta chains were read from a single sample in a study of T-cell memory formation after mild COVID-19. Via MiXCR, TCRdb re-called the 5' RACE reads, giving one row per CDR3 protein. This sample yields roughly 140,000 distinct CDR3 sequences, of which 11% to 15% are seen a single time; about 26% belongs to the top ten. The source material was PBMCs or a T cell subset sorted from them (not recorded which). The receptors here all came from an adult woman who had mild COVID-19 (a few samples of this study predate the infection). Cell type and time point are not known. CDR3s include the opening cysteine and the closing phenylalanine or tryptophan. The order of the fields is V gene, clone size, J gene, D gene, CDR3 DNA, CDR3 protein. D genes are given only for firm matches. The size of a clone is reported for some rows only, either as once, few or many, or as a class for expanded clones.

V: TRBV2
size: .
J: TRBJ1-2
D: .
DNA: TGTGCCAGCAGTGAGTCGTCCGGGACGGGCCATGGCTACACCTTC
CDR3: CASSESSGTGHGYTF

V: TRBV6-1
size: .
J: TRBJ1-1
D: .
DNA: TGTGCCAGCAGTTGGGTCCGATTGAACACTGAAGCTTTCTTT
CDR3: CASSWVRLNTEAFF

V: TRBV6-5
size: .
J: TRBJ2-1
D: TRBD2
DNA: TGTGCCAGTAGAGCGGGGGGGACCCTCAATGAGCAGTTCTTC
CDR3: CASRAGGTLNEQFF

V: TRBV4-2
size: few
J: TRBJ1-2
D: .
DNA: TGTGCCAGCAGCCACCCGTTTCGGACCCTTTCCGGAGCTAACTATGGCTACACCTTC
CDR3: CASSHPFRTLSGANYGYTF

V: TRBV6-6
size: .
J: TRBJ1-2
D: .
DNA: TGTGCCAGCAGTTGGGCCACCGGGGCGGATTATGGCTACACCTTC
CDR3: CASSWATGADYGYTF

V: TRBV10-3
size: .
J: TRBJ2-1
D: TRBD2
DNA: TGTGCCATCAGTGAGTCCGGGACTAGCGGGAGCTCCTACAATGAGCAGTTCTTC
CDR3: CAISESGTSGSSYNEQFF

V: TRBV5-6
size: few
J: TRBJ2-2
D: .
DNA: TGTGCCAGCAGCCATTATGCCGGGGAGCTGTTTTTT
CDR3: CASSHYAGELFF

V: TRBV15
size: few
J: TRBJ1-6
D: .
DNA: TGTGCCACCAGCAGAGATCGGGGGATTTCACCCCTCCACTTT
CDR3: CATSRDRGISPLHF

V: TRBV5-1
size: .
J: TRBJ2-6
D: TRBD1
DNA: TGCGCCAGCAGCTTCACAAACCGGGACAGGGCAGAAACTGGGGCCAACGTCCTGACTTTC
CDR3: CASSFTNRDRAETGANVLTF

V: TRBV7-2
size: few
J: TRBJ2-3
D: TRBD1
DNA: TGTGCCAGCAGCTTAGGACAGGGCTATAGCACAGATACGCAGTATTTT
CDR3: CASSLGQGYSTDTQYF

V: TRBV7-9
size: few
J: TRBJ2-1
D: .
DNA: TGTGCCAGCAGCCCGCCCCTCTTTATTCAATCGGGTGAGCAGTTCTTC
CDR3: CASSPPLFIQSGEQFF

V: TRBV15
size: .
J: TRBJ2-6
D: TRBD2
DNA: TGTGCCACCAGCAGCGCGGGGGGGTCTGGGGCCAACGTCCTGACTTTC
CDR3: CATSSAGGSGANVLTF

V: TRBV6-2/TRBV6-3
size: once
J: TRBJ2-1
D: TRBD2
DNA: TGTGCCAGCAGTCCCAGCGGGAGTTATTTCCACAATGAGCAGTTCTTC
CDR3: CASSPSGSYFHNEQFF

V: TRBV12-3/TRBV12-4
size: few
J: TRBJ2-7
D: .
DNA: TGTGCCAGCAGTACACCGGGACGGGGCGGCGAGCAGTACTTC
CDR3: CASSTPGRGGEQYF

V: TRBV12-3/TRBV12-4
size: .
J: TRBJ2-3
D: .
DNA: TGTGCCAGCCGAATCGGGCGGGGAGATACGCAGTATTTT
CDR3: CASRIGRGDTQYF

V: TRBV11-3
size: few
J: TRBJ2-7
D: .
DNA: TGTGCCAGCAGCTCCCTCCAGCGCGAGCAGTACTTC
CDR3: CASSSLQREQYF

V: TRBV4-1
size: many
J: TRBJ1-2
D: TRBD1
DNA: TGCGCCAGCAGCCCTCTTGGGACAGGGAATGGTGGCTACACCTTC
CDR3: CASSPLGTGNGGYTF

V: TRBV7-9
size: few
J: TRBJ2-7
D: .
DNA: TGTGCCAGCAGCTCCCGGGACGAGGAGTACTTC
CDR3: CASSSRDEEYF

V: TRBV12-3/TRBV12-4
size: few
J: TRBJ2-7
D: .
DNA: TGTGCCAGCAGTCCGGGACGCGGCTACGAGCAGTACTTC
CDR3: CASSPGRGYEQYF

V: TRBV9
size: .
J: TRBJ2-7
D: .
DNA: TGTGCCAGCAGCTTCCGACAGTCCCCCTCCTACGAGCAGTACTTC
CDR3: CASSFRQSPSYEQYF

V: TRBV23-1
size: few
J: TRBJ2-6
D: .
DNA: TGCGCCAGCAGTCCGAGGACAGCTGGGGCCAACGTCCTGACTTTC
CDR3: CASSPRTAGANVLTF

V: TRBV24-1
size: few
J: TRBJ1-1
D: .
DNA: TGTGCCACCAGTGAGGGAGTAGGCACTGAAGCTTTCTTT
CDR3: CATSEGVGTEAFF

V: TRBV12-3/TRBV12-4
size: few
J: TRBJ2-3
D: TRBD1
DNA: TGTGCCAGCAGCCCTACAGGGGCCGGCACAGATACGCAGTATTTT
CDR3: CASSPTGAGTDTQYF

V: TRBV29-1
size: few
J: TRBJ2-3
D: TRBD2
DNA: TGCAGCGTTGAAGGTAGCGGGATGACAGATACGCAGTATTTT
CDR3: CSVEGSGMTDTQYF